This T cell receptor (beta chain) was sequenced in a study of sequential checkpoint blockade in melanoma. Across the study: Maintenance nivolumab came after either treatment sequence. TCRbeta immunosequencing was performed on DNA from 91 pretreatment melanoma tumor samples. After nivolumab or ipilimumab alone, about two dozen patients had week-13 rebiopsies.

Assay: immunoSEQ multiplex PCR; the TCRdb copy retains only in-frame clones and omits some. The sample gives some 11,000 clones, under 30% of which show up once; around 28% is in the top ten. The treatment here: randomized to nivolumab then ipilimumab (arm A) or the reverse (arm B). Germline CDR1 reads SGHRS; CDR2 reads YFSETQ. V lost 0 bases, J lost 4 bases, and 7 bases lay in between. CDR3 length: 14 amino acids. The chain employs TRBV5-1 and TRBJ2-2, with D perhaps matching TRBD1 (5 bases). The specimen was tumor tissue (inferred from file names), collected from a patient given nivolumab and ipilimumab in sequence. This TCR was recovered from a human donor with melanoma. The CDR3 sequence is CASSLGQPTGELFF. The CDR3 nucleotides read TGCGCCAGCAGCTTGGGACAGCCCACCGGGGAGCTGTTTTTT.